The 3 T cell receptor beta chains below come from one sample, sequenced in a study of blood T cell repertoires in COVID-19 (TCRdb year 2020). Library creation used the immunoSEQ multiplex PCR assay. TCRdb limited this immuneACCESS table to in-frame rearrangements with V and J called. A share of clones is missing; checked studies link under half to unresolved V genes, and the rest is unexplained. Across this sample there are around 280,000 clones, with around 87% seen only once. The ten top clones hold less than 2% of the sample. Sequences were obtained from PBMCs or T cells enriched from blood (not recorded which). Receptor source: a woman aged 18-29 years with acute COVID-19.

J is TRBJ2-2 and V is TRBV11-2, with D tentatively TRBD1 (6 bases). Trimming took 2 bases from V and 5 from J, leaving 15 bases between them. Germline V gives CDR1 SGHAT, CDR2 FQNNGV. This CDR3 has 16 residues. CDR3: CASSLIGGGRTGELFF. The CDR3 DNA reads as TGTGCCAGCAGCTTAATAGGGGGTGGTAGGACCGGGGAGCTGTTTTTT.

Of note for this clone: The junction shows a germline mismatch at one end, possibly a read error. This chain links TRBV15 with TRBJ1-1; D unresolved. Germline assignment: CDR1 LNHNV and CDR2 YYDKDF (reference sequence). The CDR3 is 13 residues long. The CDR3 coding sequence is TGTGCCACCAACAGAGGAGGGAACACTGAAGCTTTCTTT. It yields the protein CATNRGGNTEAFF.

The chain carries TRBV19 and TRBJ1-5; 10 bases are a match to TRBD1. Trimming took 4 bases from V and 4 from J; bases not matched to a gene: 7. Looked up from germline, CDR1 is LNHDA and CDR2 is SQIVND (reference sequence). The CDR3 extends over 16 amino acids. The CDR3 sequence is CASSTRDRGANQPQHF. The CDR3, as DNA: TGTGCCAGTAGTACCCGGGACAGGGGTGCGAATCAGCCCCAGCATTTT.